This TCR beta chain came from a study of blood T cell repertoires in COVID-19. Participants were placed into cohorts based on the clinical history they reported. Trimming cost V 0 bases and J 4 bases, with 11 bases left between them. The CDR3 length is 15 residues. Germline CDR1 is LGHDT and CDR2 is YNNKEL (reference sequence). TCRdb's table, derived via immunoSEQ multiplex PCR, lists solely in-frame clones and lacks some. The sample has approximately 270,000 clones; 91% are singletons. The sequence was collected from a human donor in a cohort exposed to, infected with or recovered from COVID-19 (not recorded which). The donor label of this sample is uncertain. The chain is built from TRBV3-1 (or the pseudogene TRBV3-2) and TRBJ2-3; no firm D call. The sample consisted of PBMCs or T cells enriched from blood (not recorded which). CDR3 region: CASSQEGLWADTQYF. The CDR3 DNA follows: TGTGCCAGCAGCCAAGAGGGCCTTTGGGCAGATACGCAGTATTTT.